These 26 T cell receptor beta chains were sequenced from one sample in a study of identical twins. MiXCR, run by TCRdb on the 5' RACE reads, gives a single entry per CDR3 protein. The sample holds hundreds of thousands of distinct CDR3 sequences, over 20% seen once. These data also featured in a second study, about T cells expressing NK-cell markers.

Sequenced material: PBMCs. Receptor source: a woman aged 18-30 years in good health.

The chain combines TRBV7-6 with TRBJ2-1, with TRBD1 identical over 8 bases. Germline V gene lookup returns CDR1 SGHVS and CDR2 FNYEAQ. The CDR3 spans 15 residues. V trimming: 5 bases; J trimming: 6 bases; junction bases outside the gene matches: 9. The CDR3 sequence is CASSLGTGQANEQFF. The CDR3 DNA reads TGTGCCAGCAGCCTCGGGACAGGTCAGGCCAATGAGCAGTTCTTC.

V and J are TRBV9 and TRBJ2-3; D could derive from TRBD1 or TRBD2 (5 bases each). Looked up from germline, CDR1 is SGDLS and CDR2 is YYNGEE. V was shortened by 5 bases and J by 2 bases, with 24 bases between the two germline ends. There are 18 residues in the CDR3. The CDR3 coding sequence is TGTGCCAGCAGTCACCCCGGATCTTGGGACGGAGACACAGATACGCAGTATTTT. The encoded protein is CASSHPGSWDGDTDTQYF.

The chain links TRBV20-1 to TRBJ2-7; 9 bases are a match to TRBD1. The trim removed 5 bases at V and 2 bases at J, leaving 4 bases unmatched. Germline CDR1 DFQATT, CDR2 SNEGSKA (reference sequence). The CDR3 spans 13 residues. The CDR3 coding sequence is TGCAGTGCTCTGGACAGGGGAACCTACGAGCAGTACTTC. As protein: CSALDRGTYEQYF.

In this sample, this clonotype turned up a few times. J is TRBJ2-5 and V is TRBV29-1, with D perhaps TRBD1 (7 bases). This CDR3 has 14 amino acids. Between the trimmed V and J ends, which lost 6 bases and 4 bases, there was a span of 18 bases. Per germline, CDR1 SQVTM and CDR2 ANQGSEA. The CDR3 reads CSVRVGQGGETQYF. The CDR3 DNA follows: TGCAGCGTCCGGGTCGGGCAGGGGGGAGAGACCCAGTACTTC. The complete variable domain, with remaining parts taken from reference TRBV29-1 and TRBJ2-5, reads SAVISQKPSRDICQRGTSLTIQCQVDSQVTMMFWYRQQPGQSLTLIATANQGSEATYESGFVIDKFPISRPNLTFSTLTVSNMSPEDSSIYLCSVRVGQGGETQYFGPGTRLLVL.

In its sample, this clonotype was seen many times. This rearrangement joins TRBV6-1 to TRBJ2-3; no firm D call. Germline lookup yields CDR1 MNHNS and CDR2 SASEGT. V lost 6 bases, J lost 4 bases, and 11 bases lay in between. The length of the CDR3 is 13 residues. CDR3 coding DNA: TGTGCCAGCAGGGCGGCCTGGGCAGATACGCAGTATTTT. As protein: CASRAAWADTQYF.

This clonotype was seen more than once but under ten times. The CDR3 here is CATGLGGYTF. Written as DNA, the CDR3 is TGTGCCACCGGCTTGGGAGGCTACACCTTC. The chain combines TRBV2 with TRBJ1-2; D uncertain. CDR1 and CDR2 (germline): SNHLY, FYNNEI. The length of the CDR3 is 10 residues. The V end was cut by 10 bases, the J end by 8 bases, with 11 bases between.

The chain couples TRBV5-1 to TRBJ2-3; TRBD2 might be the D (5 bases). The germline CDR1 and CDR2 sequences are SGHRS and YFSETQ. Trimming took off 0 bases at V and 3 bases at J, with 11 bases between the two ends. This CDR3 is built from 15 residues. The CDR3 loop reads CASSLASSSTDTQYF. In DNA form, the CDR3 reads TGCGCCAGCAGCTTGGCTAGCTCCAGTACAGATACGCAGTATTTT.

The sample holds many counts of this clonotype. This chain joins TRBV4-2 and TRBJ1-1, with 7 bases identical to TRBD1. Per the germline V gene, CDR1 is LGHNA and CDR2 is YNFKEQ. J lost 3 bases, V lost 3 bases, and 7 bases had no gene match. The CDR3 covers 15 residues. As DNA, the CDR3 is TGTGCCAGCAGCCATTCTACCGGGACAGACACTGAAGCTTTCTTT. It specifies CASSHSTGTDTEAFF.

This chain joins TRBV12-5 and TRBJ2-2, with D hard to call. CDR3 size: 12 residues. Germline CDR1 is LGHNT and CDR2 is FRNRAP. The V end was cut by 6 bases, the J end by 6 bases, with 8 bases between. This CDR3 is CASGRDSGELFF. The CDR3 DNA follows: TGTGCTAGTGGCCGCGATTCCGGGGAGCTGTTTTTT.

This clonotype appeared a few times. DNA of the CDR3: TGCAGTGCTAGCGGCGGACTCACCTACGAGCAGTACTTC. Translated, it gives CSASGGLTYEQYF. The chain couples TRBV20-1 to TRBJ2-7; TRBD2 might be the D (5 bases). The ends were cut back, 3 bases at V and 2 bases at J, with 11 bases in the middle. The CDR3 consists of 13 residues. Germline CDR1 is DFQATT and CDR2 is SNEGSKA (reference sequence).

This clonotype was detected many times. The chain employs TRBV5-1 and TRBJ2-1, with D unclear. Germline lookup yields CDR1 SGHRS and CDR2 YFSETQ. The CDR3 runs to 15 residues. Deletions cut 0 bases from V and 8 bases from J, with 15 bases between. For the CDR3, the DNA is TGCGCCAGCAGCTTGGTTAACTCCGGAAACTATGAGCAGTTCTTC. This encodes CASSLVNSGNYEQFF.

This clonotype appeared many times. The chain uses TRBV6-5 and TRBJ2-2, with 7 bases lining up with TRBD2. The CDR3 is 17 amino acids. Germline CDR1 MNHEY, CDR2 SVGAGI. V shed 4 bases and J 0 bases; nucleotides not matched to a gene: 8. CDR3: CASSLASGGANTGELFF. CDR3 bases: TGTGCCAGCAGTTTGGCTAGCGGAGGCGCGAACACCGGGGAGCTGTTTTTT.

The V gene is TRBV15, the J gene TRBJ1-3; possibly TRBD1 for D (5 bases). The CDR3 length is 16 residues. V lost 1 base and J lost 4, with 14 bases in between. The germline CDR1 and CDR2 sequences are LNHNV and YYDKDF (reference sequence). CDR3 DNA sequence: TGTGCCACCAGCAGAGGAGGGGCGGCGGGCGGAAACACCATATATTTT. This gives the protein CATSRGGAAGGNTIYF.

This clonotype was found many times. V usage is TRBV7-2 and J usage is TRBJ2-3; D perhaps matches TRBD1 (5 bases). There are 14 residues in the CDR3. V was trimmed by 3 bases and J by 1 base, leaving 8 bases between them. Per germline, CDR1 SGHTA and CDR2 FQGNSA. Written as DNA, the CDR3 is TGTGCCAGCAGCTTGCAGACAGGCACAGATACGCAGTATTTT. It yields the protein CASSLQTGTDTQYF. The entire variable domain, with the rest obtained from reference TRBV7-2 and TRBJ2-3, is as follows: GAGVSQSPSNKVTEKGKDVELRCDPISGHTALYWYRQSLGQGLEFLIYFQGNSAPDKSGLPSDRFSAERTGGSVSTLTIQRTQQEDSAVYLCASSLQTGTDTQYFGPGTRLTVL.

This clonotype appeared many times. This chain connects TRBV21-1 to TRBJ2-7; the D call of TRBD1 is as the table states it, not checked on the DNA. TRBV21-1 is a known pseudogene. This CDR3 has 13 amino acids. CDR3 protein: CASSRKGLNEQYF. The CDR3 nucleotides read TGTGCCAGCAGCCGTAAGGGGTTGAACGAGCAGTACTTC.

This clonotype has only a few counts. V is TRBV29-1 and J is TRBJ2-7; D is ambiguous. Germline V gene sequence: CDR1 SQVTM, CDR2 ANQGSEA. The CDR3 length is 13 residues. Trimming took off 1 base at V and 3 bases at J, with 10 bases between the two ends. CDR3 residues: CSVEVSGYYEQYF. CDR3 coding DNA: TGCAGCGTTGAAGTTTCGGGTTACTACGAGCAGTACTTC.

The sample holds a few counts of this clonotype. The CDR3 DNA follows: TGCAGTGCGAAGGAGTCGGGGAGGGCCCTGGAGACCCAGTACTTC. As protein: CSAKESGRALETQYF. The chain recombines TRBV20-1 with TRBJ2-5; 7 positions match TRBD2. CDR3 length equals 15 residues. CDR1 is DFQATT, CDR2 SNEGSKA, per germline (reference sequence). J lost 5 bases, V lost 6 bases, and 15 bases had no gene match.

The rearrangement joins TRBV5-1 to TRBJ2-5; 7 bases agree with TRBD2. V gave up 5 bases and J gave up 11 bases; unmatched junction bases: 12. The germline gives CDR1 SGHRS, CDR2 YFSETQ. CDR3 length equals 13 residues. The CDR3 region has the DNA TGCGCCAGCAGTCCTGGTCCGGGGGGTAAGCAGTACTTC. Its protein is CASSPGPGGKQYF. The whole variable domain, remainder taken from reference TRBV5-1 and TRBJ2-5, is KAGVTQTPRYLIKTRGQQVTLSCSPISGHRSVSWYQQTPGQGLQFLFEYFSETQRNKGNFPGRFSGRQFSNSRSEMNVSTLELGDSALYLCASSPGPGGKQYFGPGTRLLVL.

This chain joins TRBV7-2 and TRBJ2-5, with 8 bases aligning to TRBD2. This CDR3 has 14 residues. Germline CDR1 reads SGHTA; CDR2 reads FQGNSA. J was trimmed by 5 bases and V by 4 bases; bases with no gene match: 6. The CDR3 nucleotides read TGTGCCAGCAGCTCGGGAGGGTCCCGGGAGACCCAGTACTTC. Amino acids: CASSSGGSRETQYF.

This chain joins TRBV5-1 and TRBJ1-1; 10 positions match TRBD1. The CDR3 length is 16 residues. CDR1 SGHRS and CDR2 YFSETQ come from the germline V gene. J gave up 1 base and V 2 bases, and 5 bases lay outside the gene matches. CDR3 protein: CASSFGQGEWNTEAFF. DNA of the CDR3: TGCGCCAGCAGCTTCGGACAGGGGGAGTGGAACACTGAAGCTTTCTTT.

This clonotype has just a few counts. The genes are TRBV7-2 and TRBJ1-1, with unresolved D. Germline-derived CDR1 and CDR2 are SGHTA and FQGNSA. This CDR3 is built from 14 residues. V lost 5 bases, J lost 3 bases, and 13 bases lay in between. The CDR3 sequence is CASSPRHPDTEAFF. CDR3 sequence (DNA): TGTGCCAGCAGCCCAAGACACCCCGACACTGAAGCTTTCTTT.

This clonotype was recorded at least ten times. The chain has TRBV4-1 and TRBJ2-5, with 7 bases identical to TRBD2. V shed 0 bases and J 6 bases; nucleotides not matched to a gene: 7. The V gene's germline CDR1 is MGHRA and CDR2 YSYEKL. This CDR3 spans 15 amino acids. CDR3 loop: CASSQDPRGVQTQYF. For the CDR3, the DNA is TGCGCCAGCAGCCAAGATCCTCGGGGGGTGCAGACCCAGTACTTC.

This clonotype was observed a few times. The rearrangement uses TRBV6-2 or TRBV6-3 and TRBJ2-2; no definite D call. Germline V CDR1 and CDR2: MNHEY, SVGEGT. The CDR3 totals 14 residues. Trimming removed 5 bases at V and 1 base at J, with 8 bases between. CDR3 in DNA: TGTGCCAGCAGTCAGCTGATGAACACCGGGGAGCTGTTTTTT. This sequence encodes CASSQLMNTGELFF.

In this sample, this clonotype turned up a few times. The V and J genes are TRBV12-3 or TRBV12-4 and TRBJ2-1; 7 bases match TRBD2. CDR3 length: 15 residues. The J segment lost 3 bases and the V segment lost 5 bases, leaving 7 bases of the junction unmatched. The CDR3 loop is CASSLRTSNYNEQFF. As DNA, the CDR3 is TGTGCCAGCAGTCTCCGGACTAGTAACTACAATGAGCAGTTCTTC.

The CDR3 DNA reads TGCAGTGCTAGGTGGGGTTCGGTACTGAGGGAGACCCAGTACTTC. Protein: CSARWGSVLRETQYF. V and J are TRBV20-1 and TRBJ2-5; D call uncertain. This CDR3 is 15 amino acids long. Germline loops: CDR1 DFQATT, CDR2 SNEGSKA (reference sequence). V gave up 3 bases and J gave up 5 bases, with 19 bases separating them.

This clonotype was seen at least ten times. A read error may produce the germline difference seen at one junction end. CDR3 region: CASSLQGAQETQYF. In nucleotides, the CDR3 is TGTGCCAGCAGTCTACAGGGGGCCCAAGAGACCCAGTACTTC. The chain is built from TRBV5-1 and TRBJ2-5, with 9 bases that match TRBD1. The V gene's germline CDR1 is SGHRS and CDR2 YFSETQ. The CDR3 runs to 14 residues.